A selection of T cell receptor beta chains follows, all from one sample in a study of blood T cells in healthy people across ages. Via MiXCR, TCRdb re-called the 5' RACE reads, giving one row per CDR3 protein. Among approximately 360,000 distinct CDR3 sequences listed, roughly half were seen once. Sequencing was carried out using blood. The receptors here all came from a man aged 60 to 69 in good health. Both conserved end residues are part of each CDR3. A D gene is named only where the DNA matches it firmly. Size values are once, few and many counts, or a class for expanded clones, and some rows have none.

abundance	j_gene	v_gene	d_gene	CDR3nt	CDR3aa
-	TRBJ2-3	TRBV6-1	-	TGTGCCAGCAGACTGGACCAGACAGATACGCAGTATTTT	CASRLDQTDTQYF
-	TRBJ2-1	TRBV7-2	-	TGTGCCAGCAGCTTAGGGGGATGGGGTGATGAGCAGTTCTTC	CASSLGGWGDEQFF
few	TRBJ1-2	TRBV12-3/TRBV12-4	-	TGTGCCAGCAGTGAGGCGCTGAAGGGGGTTGGCTACACCTTC	CASSEALKGVGYTF
few	TRBJ1-2	TRBV5-1	-	TGCGCCAGCAGCTTGGGGGGGGCGGATGGCTACACCTTC	CASSLGGADGYTF
-	TRBJ1-5	TRBV20-1	TRBD1	TGCAGTGCTGGAGGGGGCGACAGGGGGCTGCGCAATCAGCCCCAGCATTTT	CSAGGGDRGLRNQPQHF
few	TRBJ1-2	TRBV12-3/TRBV12-4	-	TGTGCCAGCAGTTTTAGACAGCAGTCTAACTATGGCTACACCTTC	CASSFRQQSNYGYTF
once	TRBJ1-6	TRBV6-6	-	TGTGCCAGCAGTTACTCGCAGGTGCCAAATTATAATTCACCCCTCCACTTT	CASSYSQVPNYNSPLHF
few	TRBJ2-5	TRBV5-1	TRBD1	TGCGCCAGCAGCAACCGGGACAGGGGGCACGAGACCCAGTACTTC	CASSNRDRGHETQYF
-	TRBJ2-1	TRBV12-5	TRBD2	TGTGCTAGTGGCCCCGGGACTAGCGGTTCCTACAATGAGCAGTTCTTC	CASGPGTSGSYNEQFF
-	TRBJ1-2	TRBV14	TRBD1	TGTGCCAGCAGCCAAGATCTAGGGCAGGGGGATGGCTACACCTTC	CASSQDLGQGDGYTF
-	TRBJ2-3	TRBV29-1	-	TGCAGCGTTGATGGGAGAGATACGCAGTATTTT	CSVDGRDTQYF
-	TRBJ2-5	TRBV7-2	TRBD2	TGTGCCAGCAGCTTAGCTACCAGGACTAGCGGGAGAATATTTAATGAGCAGTACTTC	CASSLATRTSGRIFNEQYF
-	TRBJ2-7	TRBV24-1	TRBD2	TGTGCCACCAGTGATTTCGGCGCGGGGGTCCACCACGAGCAGTACTTC	CATSDFGAGVHHEQYF
-	TRBJ2-7	TRBV12-3/TRBV12-4	TRBD2	TGTGCCAGCAGTTTTAAACTAGCGGGGGCCTACGAGCAGTACTTC	CASSFKLAGAYEQYF
few	TRBJ2-1	TRBV24-1	TRBD1	TGTGCCACCAGTGATTCCTGGGACAGGGAGCAGTTCTTC	CATSDSWDREQFF
-	TRBJ2-7	TRBV5-1	TRBD1	TGCGCCAGCAGCTTGAGGGACAGGGGTGGCGAGCAGTACTTC	CASSLRDRGGEQYF
few	TRBJ2-5	TRBV29-1	-	TGCAGCGTTGAGGTAGGGATTGGGGAGACCCAGTACTTC	CSVEVGIGETQYF
few	TRBJ1-4	TRBV7-2	-	TGTGCCAGCAGCCCTAGTGCGTGGCCGCGGGGTGAAAAACTGTTTTTT	CASSPSAWPRGEKLFF
many	TRBJ2-3	TRBV4-1	TRBD1	TGCGCCAGCAGCCAAGCCGGGACAGGGGGTTTCGAGGATACGCAGTATTTT	CASSQAGTGGFEDTQYF
-	TRBJ1-1	TRBV7-9	-	TGTGCCAGCAGCAGATCGGTCCCTGAAGCTTTCTTT	CASSRSVPEAFF
-	TRBJ2-1	TRBV6-2/TRBV6-3	TRBD2	TGTGCCAGCAGGGGACTAGCCAACAATGAGCAGTTCTTC	CASRGLANNEQFF
-	TRBJ2-1	TRBV20-1	-	TGCAGTGCCACCACCGGCCGAGAGCAGTTCTTC	CSATTGREQFF
once	TRBJ2-3	TRBV5-6	-	TGTGCCAGCAGCTTAGGCCAGGGCCCCACCTATACGCAGTATTTT	CASSLGQGPTYTQYF
once	TRBJ2-5	TRBV10-3	TRBD2	TGTGCCATCAGTTGGACTAGCGGGGGGGTGACGAATGAGCAGTACTTC	CAISWTSGGVTNEQYF
-	TRBJ2-6	TRBV29-1	-	TGCAGCGTTATGGTCTCTGGGGCCAACGTCCTGACTTTC	CSVMVSGANVLTF
-	TRBJ1-2	TRBV20-1	TRBD1	TGCAGTGCTAGAGGGACAGGTCCGAACTATGGCTACACCTTC	CSARGTGPNYGYTF
-	TRBJ2-5	TRBV2	-	TGTGCCAGCAGTCCTCAGGGTATCTCCCGAGGTGAGCAGTACTTC	CASSPQGISRGEQYF
-	TRBJ2-7	TRBV29-1	TRBD2	TGCAGCTCCCTAGCGGATGAGGACTCCTACGAGCAGTACTTC	CSSLADEDSYEQYF
-	TRBJ2-4	TRBV29-1	TRBD1	TGCAGCGTTGACAGGGGGAACATTCAGTACTTC	CSVDRGNIQYF
-	TRBJ2-5	TRBV11-2	-	TGTGCCAGCAGCTTAGTAGGTCATCAAGAGACCCAGTACTTC	CASSLVGHQETQYF
-	TRBJ1-4	TRBV5-1	-	TGCGCCAGCAGCTTGACATACAGGTTTAATGAAAAACTGTTTTTT	CASSLTYRFNEKLFF
-	TRBJ2-7	TRBV7-3	TRBD2	TGTGCCAGCAGCACGGGGGGGCCGATTGGCGAGCAGTACTTC	CASSTGGPIGEQYF
-	TRBJ2-3	TRBV5-5	-	TGTGCCAGCAGCTTGGGGCTAGGACGGAGCACAGATACGCAGTATTTT	CASSLGLGRSTDTQYF
-	TRBJ2-5	TRBV20-1	-	TGCAGTGCTAGTATTGGACAGTCTATCCGGGAGACCCAGTACTTC	CSASIGQSIRETQYF
few	TRBJ1-2	TRBV2	-	TGTGCCAGCAGTGAAAGGAGGCGCGGCTACACCTTC	CASSERRRGYTF
-	TRBJ1-5	TRBV29-1	-	TGCAGCGTTGGGGATTACAGCAATCAGCCCCAGCATTTT	CSVGDYSNQPQHF
-	TRBJ2-7	TRBV20-1	-	TGCAGTGCTAGAGATCGCGGGGGCCTAAGGAACGAGCAGTACTTC	CSARDRGGLRNEQYF
-	TRBJ2-4	TRBV28	TRBD1	TGTGCCAGCAGTCCCACAGGGGGTATCGTGAACATTCAGTACTTC	CASSPTGGIVNIQYF
few	TRBJ1-2	TRBV28	-	TGTGCCAGCATCCCCGGGGAGGTAGGGGCTAACTATGGCTACACCTTC	CASIPGEVGANYGYTF
-	TRBJ2-7	TRBV7-2	TRBD2	TGTGCCAGCAGCTTAGCCGGGACTAGCGGTACATACGAGCAGTACTTC	CASSLAGTSGTYEQYF
once	TRBJ2-3	TRBV6-2/TRBV6-3	TRBD2	TGTGCCAGCAGTTACTCGACTAGCGGGAGGGGGACAGATACGCAGTATTTT	CASSYSTSGRGTDTQYF
-	TRBJ2-7	TRBV27	TRBD1	TGTGCCAGCAGTGCCAGGGGGCAATTCTACGAGCAGTACTTC	CASSARGQFYEQYF
once	TRBJ2-7	TRBV4-1	-	TGCGCCAGCAGCCCGACGGAGGTGGGATCCTACGAGCAGTACTTC	CASSPTEVGSYEQYF
-	TRBJ2-1	TRBV20-1	-	TGCAGTGCTAGCGGGGACGCGACGGGCCACAATGAGCAGTTCTTC	CSASGDATGHNEQFF
once	TRBJ2-7	TRBV18	TRBD2	TGTGCCAGCTCACCTACCGGGACTAGCGGGAGATACGAGCAGTACTTC	CASSPTGTSGRYEQYF